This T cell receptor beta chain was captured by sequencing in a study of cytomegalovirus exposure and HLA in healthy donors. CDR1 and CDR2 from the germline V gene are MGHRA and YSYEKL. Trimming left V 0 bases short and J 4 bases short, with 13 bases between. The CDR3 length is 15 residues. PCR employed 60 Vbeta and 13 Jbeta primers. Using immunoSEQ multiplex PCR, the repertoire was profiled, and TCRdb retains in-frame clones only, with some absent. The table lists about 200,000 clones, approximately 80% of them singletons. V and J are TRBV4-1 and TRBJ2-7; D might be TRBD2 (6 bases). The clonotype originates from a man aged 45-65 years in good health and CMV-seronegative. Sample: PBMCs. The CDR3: CASSQDTLAGYEQYF. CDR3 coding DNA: TGCGCCAGCAGCCAAGATACACTAGCTGGGTACGAGCAGTACTTC.